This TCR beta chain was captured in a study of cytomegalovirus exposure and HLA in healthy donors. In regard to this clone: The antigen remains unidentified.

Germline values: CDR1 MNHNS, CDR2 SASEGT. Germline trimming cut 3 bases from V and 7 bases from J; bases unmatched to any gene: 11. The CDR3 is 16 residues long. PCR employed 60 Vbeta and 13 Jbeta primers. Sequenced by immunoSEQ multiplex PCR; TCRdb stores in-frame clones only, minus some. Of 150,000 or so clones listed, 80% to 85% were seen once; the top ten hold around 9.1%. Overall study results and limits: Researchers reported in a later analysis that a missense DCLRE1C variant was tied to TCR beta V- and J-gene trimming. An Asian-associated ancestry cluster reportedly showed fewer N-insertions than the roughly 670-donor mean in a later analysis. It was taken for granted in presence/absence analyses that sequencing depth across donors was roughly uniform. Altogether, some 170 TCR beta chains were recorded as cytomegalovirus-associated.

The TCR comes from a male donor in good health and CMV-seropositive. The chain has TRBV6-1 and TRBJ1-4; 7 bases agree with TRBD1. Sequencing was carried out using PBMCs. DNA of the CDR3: TGTGCCAGCAGTGACCGCCCGGGACAGCCGGGTGAAAAACTGTTTTTT. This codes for CASSDRPGQPGEKLFF.